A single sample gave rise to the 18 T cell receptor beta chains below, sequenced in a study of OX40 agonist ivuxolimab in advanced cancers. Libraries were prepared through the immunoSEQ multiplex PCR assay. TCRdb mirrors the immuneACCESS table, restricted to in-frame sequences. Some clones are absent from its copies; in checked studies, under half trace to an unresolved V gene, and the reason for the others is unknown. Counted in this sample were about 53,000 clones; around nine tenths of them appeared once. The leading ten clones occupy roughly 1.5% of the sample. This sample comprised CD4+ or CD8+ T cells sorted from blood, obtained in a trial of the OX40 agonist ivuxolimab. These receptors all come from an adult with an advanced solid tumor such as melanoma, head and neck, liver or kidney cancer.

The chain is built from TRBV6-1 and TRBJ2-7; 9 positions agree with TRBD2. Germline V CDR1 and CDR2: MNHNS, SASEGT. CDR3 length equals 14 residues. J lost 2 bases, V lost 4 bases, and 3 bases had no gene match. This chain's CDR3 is CASSAAGGAYEQYF. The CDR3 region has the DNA TGTGCCAGCAGTGCTGCGGGGGGGGCCTACGAGCAGTACTTC.

CDR3 protein: CASSEYGYTF. CDR3 sequence (DNA): TGTGCCAGCAGTGAGTATGGCTACACCTTC. V and J are TRBV6-1 and TRBJ1-2; the D is unclear. Trimming shortened V by 3 bases and J by 5 bases, and 1 base separated the two germline ends. Germline V lookup: CDR1 MNHNS, CDR2 SASEGT. The CDR3 contains 10 residues.

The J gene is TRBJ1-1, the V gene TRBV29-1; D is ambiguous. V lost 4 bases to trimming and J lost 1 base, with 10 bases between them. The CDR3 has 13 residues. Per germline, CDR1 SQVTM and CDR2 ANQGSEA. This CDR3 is CSVVSHSNTEAFF. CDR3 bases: TGCAGCGTTGTGTCTCACTCGAACACTGAAGCTTTCTTT.

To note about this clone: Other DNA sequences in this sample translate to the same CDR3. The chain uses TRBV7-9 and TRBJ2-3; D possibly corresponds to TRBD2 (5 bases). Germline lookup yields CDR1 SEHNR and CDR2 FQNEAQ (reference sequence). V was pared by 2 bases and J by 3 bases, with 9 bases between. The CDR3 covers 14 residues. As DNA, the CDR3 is TGTGCCAGCAGCTTACGGGGATCGACAGATACGCAGTATTTT. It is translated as CASSLRGSTDTQYF.

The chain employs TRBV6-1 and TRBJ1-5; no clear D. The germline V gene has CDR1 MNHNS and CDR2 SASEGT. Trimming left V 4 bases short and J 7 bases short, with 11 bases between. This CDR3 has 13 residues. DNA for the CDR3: TGTGCCAGCAGTGTGGCCCGCCCCCAGCCCCAGCATTTT. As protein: CASSVARPQPQHF.

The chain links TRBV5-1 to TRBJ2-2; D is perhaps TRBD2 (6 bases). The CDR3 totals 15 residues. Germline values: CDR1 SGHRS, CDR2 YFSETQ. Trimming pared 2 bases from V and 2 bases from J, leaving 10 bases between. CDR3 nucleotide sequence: TGCGCCAGCAGCTTAGGAGGGGTTAACACCGGGGAGCTGTTTTTT. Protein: CASSLGGVNTGELFF.

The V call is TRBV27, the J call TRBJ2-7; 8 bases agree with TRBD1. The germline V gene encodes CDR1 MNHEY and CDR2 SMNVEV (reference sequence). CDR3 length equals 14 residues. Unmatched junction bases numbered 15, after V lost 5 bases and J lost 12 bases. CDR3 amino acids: CASSPGQGGGPGYF. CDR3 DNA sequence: TGTGCCAGCAGTCCAGGACAGGGAGGAGGGCCCGGGTACTTC.

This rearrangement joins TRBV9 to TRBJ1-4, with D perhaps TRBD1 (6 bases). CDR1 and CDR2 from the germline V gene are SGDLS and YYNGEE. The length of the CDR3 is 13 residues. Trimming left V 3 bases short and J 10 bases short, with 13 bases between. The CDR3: CASSGSTGGKLFF. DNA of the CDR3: TGTGCCAGCAGCGGGTCGACAGGCGGAAAACTGTTTTTT.

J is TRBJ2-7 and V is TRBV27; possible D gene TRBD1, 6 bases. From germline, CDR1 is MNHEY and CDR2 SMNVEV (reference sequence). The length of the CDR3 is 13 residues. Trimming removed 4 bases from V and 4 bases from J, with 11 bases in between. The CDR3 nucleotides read TGTGCCAGCAGTTCTCAGGGGTCGTACGAGCAGTACTTC. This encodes CASSSQGSYEQYF.

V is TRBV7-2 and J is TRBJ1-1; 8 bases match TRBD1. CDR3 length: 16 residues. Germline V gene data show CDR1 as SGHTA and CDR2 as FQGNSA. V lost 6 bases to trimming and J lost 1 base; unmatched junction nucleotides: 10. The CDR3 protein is CASRSYRGSTNTEAFF. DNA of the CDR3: TGTGCCAGCAGGTCCTACAGGGGGTCGACGAACACTGAAGCTTTCTTT. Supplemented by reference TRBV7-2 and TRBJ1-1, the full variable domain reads GAGVSQSPSNKVTEKGKDVELRCDPISGHTALYWYRQSLGQGLEFLIYFQGNSAPDKSGLPSDRFSAERTGGSVSTLTIQRTQQEDSAVYLCASRSYRGSTNTEAFFGQGTRLTVV.

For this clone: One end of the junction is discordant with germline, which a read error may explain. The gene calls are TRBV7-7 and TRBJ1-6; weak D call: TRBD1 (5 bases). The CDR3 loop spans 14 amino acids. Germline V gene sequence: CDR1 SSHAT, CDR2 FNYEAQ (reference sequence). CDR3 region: CASSLGTANSPLHF. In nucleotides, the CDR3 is TGTGCTAGCAGCTTGGGGACGGCTAATTCACCCCTCCACTTT.

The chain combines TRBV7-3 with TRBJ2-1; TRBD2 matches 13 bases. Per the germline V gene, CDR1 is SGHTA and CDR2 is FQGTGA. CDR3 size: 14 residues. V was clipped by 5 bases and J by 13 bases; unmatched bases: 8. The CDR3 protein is CASSLGLAGVDQFF. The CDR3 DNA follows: TGTGCCAGCAGCCTCGGACTAGCGGGGGTCGATCAGTTCTTC.

Written as DNA, the CDR3 is TGTGCCAGCAGCTTGGACAGGGTCTACGAGCAGTACTTC. It codes for CASSLDRVYEQYF. This chain uses TRBV7-8 with TRBJ2-7; 8 bases line up with TRBD1. This CDR3 is built from 13 residues. Germline loops: CDR1 SGHVS, CDR2 FQNEAQ. J was trimmed by 3 bases and V by 3 bases; bases with no gene match: 1.

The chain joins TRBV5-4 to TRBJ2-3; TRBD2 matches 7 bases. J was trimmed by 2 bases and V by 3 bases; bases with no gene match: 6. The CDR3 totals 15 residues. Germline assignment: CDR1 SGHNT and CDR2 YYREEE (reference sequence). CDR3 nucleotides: TGTGCCAGCAGCTACAAGGGAGGGCCCACAGATACGCAGTATTTT. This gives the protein CASSYKGGPTDTQYF.

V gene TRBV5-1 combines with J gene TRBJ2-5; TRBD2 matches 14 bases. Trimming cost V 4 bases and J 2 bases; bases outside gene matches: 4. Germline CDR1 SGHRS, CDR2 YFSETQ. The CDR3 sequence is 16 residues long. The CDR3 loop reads CASSLGTSGGQETQYF. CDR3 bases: TGCGCCAGCAGCCTCGGGACTAGCGGGGGACAAGAGACCCAGTACTTC.

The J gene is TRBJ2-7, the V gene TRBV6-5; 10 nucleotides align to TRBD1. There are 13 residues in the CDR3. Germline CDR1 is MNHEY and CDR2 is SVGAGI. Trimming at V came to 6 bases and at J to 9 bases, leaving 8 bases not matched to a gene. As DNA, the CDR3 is TGTGCCAGCAGCAATCCGGGACAGGGGAGGCAGTACTTC. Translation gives CASSNPGQGRQYF.

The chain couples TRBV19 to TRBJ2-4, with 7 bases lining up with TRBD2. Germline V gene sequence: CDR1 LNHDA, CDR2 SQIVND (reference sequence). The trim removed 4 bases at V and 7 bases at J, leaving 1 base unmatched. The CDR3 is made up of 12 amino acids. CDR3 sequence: CASSTGGNIQYF. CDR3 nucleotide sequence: TGTGCCAGTAGTACCGGGGGGAACATTCAGTACTTC. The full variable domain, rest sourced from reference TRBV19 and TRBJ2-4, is DGGITQSPKYLFRKEGQNVTLSCEQNLNHDAMYWYRQDPGQGLRLIYYSQIVNDFQKGDIAEGYSVSREKKESFPLTVTSAQKNPTAFYLCASSTGGNIQYFGAGTRLSVL.

The CDR3 nucleotides are TGTGCCAGCAGGGGGCGGGGAACCGGGGAGCTGTTTTTT. Translated: CASRGRGTGELFF. The chain links TRBV2 to TRBJ2-2; weak D call: TRBD2 (6 bases). Germline loops: CDR1 SNHLY, CDR2 FYNNEI. Trimming removed 6 bases at V and 5 bases at J, with 10 bases between. CDR3 size: 13 residues.